A selection of T cell receptor beta chains follows, all from one sample in a study of blood T cell repertoires in COVID-19. Clones were read by immunoSEQ multiplex PCR, and TCRdb kept only the in-frame ones, dropping some. The data hold about 98,000 clones, with 75% to 90% observed a single time. Sequences were obtained from peripheral blood. Receptor source: a woman in her fifties or sixties with COVID-19, enrolled during active disease. The CDR3 runs from the conserved cysteine through the conserved F or W. A D gene is named only where the DNA matches it firmly. Clone size, where shown, is once, few, many, or a class for clones that have expanded.

size	J	V	D	DNA	CDR3
.	TRBJ2-6	TRBV7-9	.	TGTGCCAGCAGCCGGGACTTTGCTGGGGCCAACGTCCTGACTTTC	CASSRDFAGANVLTF
large	TRBJ2-7	TRBV12-3/TRBV12-4	.	TGTGCCAGCAGTTTAGGGCAGGTCCACGAGCAGTACTTC	CASSLGQVHEQYF
.	TRBJ2-1	TRBV9	TRBD2	TGTGCCAGCAGCCCAGACGGGACTAGCGGTCACAATGAGCAGTTCTTC	CASSPDGTSGHNEQFF
.	TRBJ2-3	TRBV7-6	TRBD2	TGTGCCAGCAGCTTAGCGGGGGTGGTAGCGGGGAGCACAGATACGCAGTATTTT	CASSLAGVVAGSTDTQYF
.	TRBJ1-4	TRBV10-3	.	TGTGCCATCAGTAGGACTGCAACTAATGAAAAACTGTTTTTT	CAISRTATNEKLFF
.	TRBJ2-1	TRBV19	TRBD2	TGTGCCAGTAGTATAAGGAGGGAGGGAAGGTCCTACAATGAGCAGTTCTTC	CASSIRREGRSYNEQFF
.	TRBJ1-3	TRBV3-1/TRBV3-2	TRBD1	TGTGCCAGCAGCCGGACAGGGACCGGAAACACCATATATTTT	CASSRTGTGNTIYF
once	TRBJ2-2	TRBV9	.	TGTGCCAGCAGCGTAGCAGCCGGGGAGCTGTTTTTT	CASSVAAGELFF
.	TRBJ2-3	TRBV5-4	.	TGTGCCAGCAGCCAAACTCGGGGGGCCGGAACAGATACGCAGTATTTT	CASSQTRGAGTDTQYF
.	TRBJ2-3	TRBV28	TRBD2	TGTGCCAGCAGCCCGGGACTAGCTCTCTCAGATACGCAGTATTTT	CASSPGLALSDTQYF
.	TRBJ1-5	TRBV6-2/TRBV6-3	TRBD1	TGTGCCAGCAGTGTGACAGGGGGAGGCCAGCCCCAGCATTTT	CASSVTGGGQPQHF
.	TRBJ2-7	TRBV3-1/TRBV3-2	.	TGTGCCAGCAGCCAAGAACCGAGGTCCTACGAGCAGTACTTC	CASSQEPRSYEQYF
.	TRBJ2-5	TRBV4-2	.	TGTGCCAGCAGCCGCGGGAAGACCCAGTACTTC	CASSRGKTQYF
.	TRBJ2-5	TRBV10-3	TRBD1	TGTGCCACGCGGTTAGGGACAGGGCAAGAGACCCAGTACTTC	CATRLGTGQETQYF
.	TRBJ2-7	TRBV11-3	.	TGTGCCAGCAGCTTACTGACAGGTGGCTCCTACGAGCAGTACTTC	CASSLLTGGSYEQYF
.	TRBJ1-5	TRBV28	.	TGTGCCAGCAGTCTAGGGAGGCAGCCCCAGCATTTT	CASSLGRQPQHF
.	TRBJ1-2	TRBV12-3/TRBV12-4	TRBD1	TGTGCCAGCAGAACCGGGACAGTGGGCGGCTACACCTTC	CASRTGTVGGYTF
.	TRBJ2-7	TRBV5-4	TRBD1	TGTGCCAGCAGCTTGGAGGACAGGTACGAGCAGTACTTC	CASSLEDRYEQYF
.	TRBJ1-5	TRBV7-8	.	TGTGCCAGCAGCTTATTCTGGGGGGTCGAAAATCAGCCCCAGCATTTT	CASSLFWGVENQPQHF
.	TRBJ1-1	TRBV11-3	TRBD1	TGTGCCAGCAGCTCGACAGGGATAAACACTGAAGCTTTCTTT	CASSSTGINTEAFF
.	TRBJ2-3	TRBV30	.	TGTGCCTGGAGTGAGGGGAACGCAGATACGCAGTATTTT	CAWSEGNADTQYF
.	TRBJ1-5	TRBV11-2	TRBD1	TGTGCCAGCAGCTTATCGGAGGGGGCACATCAGCCCCAGCATTTT	CASSLSEGAHQPQHF
.	TRBJ1-1	TRBV28	TRBD1	TGTGCCAGCAGTTCCCTACAGGGGAGAAGTATGAACACTGAAGCTTTCTTT	CASSSLQGRSMNTEAFF
once	TRBJ1-2	TRBV29-1	TRBD1	TGCAGCGCGGGACAGGGTAATCTCTATGGCTACACCTTC	CSAGQGNLYGYTF
.	TRBJ2-2	TRBV10-3	TRBD1	TGTGCCATCAGTACAGGGGCGGTGAACACCGGGGAGCTGTTTTTT	CAISTGAVNTGELFF
once	TRBJ2-3	TRBV27	.	TGTGCCACCCTCCGGCCAGGGAGCACAGATACGCAGTATTTT	CATLRPGSTDTQYF
.	TRBJ2-1	TRBV5-1	TRBD2	TGCGCCAGCAGCTCACTAGCGGGGGCCCGGGGTGAGCAGTTCTTC	CASSSLAGARGEQFF
.	TRBJ2-1	TRBV3-1/TRBV3-2	.	TGTGCCAGCAGCCAAGAACCTCTTGTTGGGGGCCTTTTCTACAATGAGCAGTTCTTC	CASSQEPLVGGLFYNEQFF
.	TRBJ2-1	TRBV13	.	TGTGCCAGCAGCTTAGCTAATGAGCAGTTCTTC	CASSLANEQFF
.	TRBJ1-6	TRBV25-1	.	TGTGCCAGCCGAAGGGGAGGGAGTAATTCACCCCTCCACTTT	CASRRGGSNSPLHF
.	TRBJ1-6	TRBV10-3	TRBD1	TGTGCCATCAGTGACCCGGGACAGAATAATTCACCCCTCCACTTT	CAISDPGQNNSPLHF
.	TRBJ2-7	TRBV6-6	.	TGTGCCAGCAGTTACTCAGACAGGGAGCAGTACTTC	CASSYSDREQYF
.	TRBJ1-1	TRBV5-1	TRBD1	TGCGCCAGCAGCGCAAGGACAGGGGTAGGCACTGAAGCTTTCTTT	CASSARTGVGTEAFF